This TCR beta chain was observed in a study of blood T cell repertoires in COVID-19. Study context: From the United States, Italy and Spain came samples of acute and convalescent COVID-19. PBMCs, B-cell-depleted T cells, or T cells were the source of the cDNA or gDNA that made up the material.

Under the authors' procedure: Estimated nucleated cell counts came from reference gene primer amplification. Data came from immunoSEQ multiplex PCR; TCRdb stores just in-frame clones and leaves some out. The DNA gave D and trimming, while V, J and clone size come from that table. This table holds hundreds of thousands of clones, roughly 89% found once. V was pared by 5 bases and J by 6 bases, with 16 bases of the junction left unmatched. Germline CDR1 and CDR2: MGHDK and SYGVNS. The CDR3 sequence is 17 residues long. The clonotype comes from a man aged 55-75 years who had recovered from COVID-19. This sequence joins TRBV25-1 and TRBJ2-7, with TRBD2 identical over 10 bases. Sequencing was carried out using peripheral blood. In DNA form, the CDR3 reads TGTGCCAGCAGTAGGAGCGGGGGGGCAAACGTTAAATTCGAGCAGTACTTC. Protein: CASSRSGGANVKFEQYF.